The 27 T cell receptor beta chains presented below share a single source sample, sequenced in a study of T-cell memory formation after mild COVID-19. TCRdb ran MiXCR on the 5' RACE reads and lists one entry per CDR3 protein. The table includes about 470,000 distinct CDR3 sequences, approximately 25% detected once. Sequencing input: PBMCs or a T cell subset sorted from them (not recorded which). These receptors originate from an adult woman who had mild COVID-19 (a few samples of this study predate the infection). Cell type and time point are not known.

The chain employs TRBV29-1 and TRBJ1-2, with D maybe TRBD1 (5 bases). The V end lost 1 base, the J end lost 6 bases, and 15 bases lay between the germline ends. The length of the CDR3 is 14 residues. Germline CDR1 and CDR2: SQVTM and ANQGSEA. The CDR3 coding sequence is TGCAGCGTTGAAGCCTGGGGGATGGAGGATGGCTACACCTTC. Amino acid sequence: CSVEAWGMEDGYTF.

This clonotype was detected ten times or more. The chain is built from TRBV4-3 and TRBJ2-3; unclear D gene. The CDR3 is 13 residues long. Germline CDR1 reads LGHNA; CDR2 reads YSLEER. V lost 0 bases to trimming and J lost 6 bases, with 7 bases between them. CDR3 region: CASSQDLGDTQYF. CDR3 sequence (DNA): TGCGCCAGCAGCCAAGATTTAGGGGATACGCAGTATTTT.

In its sample, this clonotype was seen a few times. The V gene is TRBV7-8, the J gene TRBJ2-1; D remains unclear. From germline, CDR1 is SGHVS and CDR2 FQNEAQ. This CDR3 region has 15 residues. The V and J ends lost 5 bases and 1 base respectively, with 12 bases between them. The CDR3: CASSTGGASYNEQFF. CDR3 DNA sequence: TGTGCCAGCAGCACCGGTGGAGCTTCCTACAATGAGCAGTTCTTC.

There are a few counts of this clonotype. V and J are TRBV9 and TRBJ2-3, with D possibly matching TRBD2 (5 bases). This CDR3 is 15 amino acids long. CDR1 SGDLS and CDR2 YYNGEE come from the germline V gene. V dropped 4 bases and J dropped 2 bases, with 14 bases sitting between them. The CDR3 coding sequence is TGTGCCAGCAGCCCGCGGACTGGTAACACAGATACGCAGTATTTT. Its translation: CASSPRTGNTDTQYF.

The V and J genes are TRBV4-3 and TRBJ1-1; 7 nucleotides match TRBD1. Germline V CDR1 and CDR2: LGHNA, YSLEER. The CDR3 contains 13 residues. Losses at the gene ends were 0 bases for V and 7 bases for J; bases not matched to a gene: 2. The DNA of the CDR3 is TGCGCCAGCAGCCAAGAGACAGGGCTTGAAGCTTTCTTT. Translated: CASSQETGLEAFF.

This clonotype was counted a few times. The chain combines TRBV20-1 with TRBJ2-1; tentatively, D is TRBD2 (5 bases). Deletions cut 5 bases from V and 8 bases from J, with 13 bases between. CDR1 is DFQATT, CDR2 SNEGSKA, per germline (reference sequence). The CDR3 has 12 amino acids. The CDR3 DNA sequence: TGCAGTGCTCGGCCGGGAAAACATGAGCAGTTCTTC. Translation: CSARPGKHEQFF.

This sequence joins TRBV5-1 and TRBJ2-2, with 9 bases aligning to TRBD1. Germline lookup yields CDR1 SGHRS and CDR2 YFSETQ. The V and J ends lost 4 bases and 2 bases, in that order; junction bases with no gene match: 12. CDR3 length equals 18 residues. Here the CDR3 reads CASSLKPPGQGNTGELFF. In nucleotides, the CDR3 is TGCGCCAGCAGCCTAAAGCCTCCGGGACAGGGTAACACCGGGGAGCTGTTTTTT.

The rearrangement uses TRBV3-1 and TRBJ2-3; perhaps D is TRBD1 or TRBD2 (7 bases each). This CDR3 has 16 amino acids. V was clipped by 4 bases and J by 4 bases, with 18 bases between them. In germline, CDR1 is LGHDT, CDR2 YNNKEL (reference sequence). The CDR3 protein is CASSLPGGGYADTQYF. DNA of the CDR3: TGTGCCAGCAGCCTCCCAGGGGGGGGGTACGCAGATACGCAGTATTTT.

This clonotype has more than one count but fewer than ten. The chain combines TRBV30 with TRBJ2-3; no firm D call. This CDR3 has 11 amino acids. The germline V and J ends were trimmed by 6 bases and 11 bases, with 15 bases remaining between them. From germline, CDR1 is GTSNPN and CDR2 SVGIG (reference sequence). The CDR3 DNA reads as TGTGCCTGCCAGCACGCCAATTGGCAGTATTTT. Protein sequence: CACQHANWQYF.

The V and J genes are TRBV15 and TRBJ2-3; 8 bases match TRBD1. This CDR3 contains 16 residues. V trimming: 3 bases; J trimming: 4 bases; junction bases outside the gene matches: 9. Germline V CDR1 and CDR2: LNHNV, YYDKDF (reference sequence). The CDR3 reads CATSSSGGVLADTQYF. CDR3 nucleotide sequence: TGTGCCACCAGCAGCTCAGGGGGCGTCCTGGCAGATACGCAGTATTTT.

The table lists this clonotype with a few counts. One end of the junction fails to match germline, which may point to a read error. The CDR3 nucleotides read TGTGCCAGCAGGTTACGGTACAGGAGTGTTAATCCGATTGGAGACACCATATATTTT. This sequence encodes CASRLRYRSVNPIGDTIYF. The chain employs TRBV6-5 and TRBJ1-3; possibly TRBD1 for D (5 bases). Germline V gives CDR1 MNHEY, CDR2 SVGAGI. The CDR3 totals 19 residues.

The chain has TRBV6-5 and TRBJ2-5; perhaps TRBD2 as D (5 bases). The V gene lost 0 bases and the J gene lost 7 bases, with 18 bases spanning the gap. Germline V lookup: CDR1 MNHEY, CDR2 SVGAGI. This CDR3 comprises 16 residues. The CDR3 region has the DNA TGTGCCAGCAGTTACTCGGCGGGTGTGGGTGGTCGGACCCAGTACTTC. This sequence encodes CASSYSAGVGGRTQYF.

The rearrangement uses TRBV12-3 or TRBV12-4 and TRBJ2-2; D possibly uses TRBD1 or TRBD2 (5 bases each). The V end lost 3 bases, the J end lost 7 bases, and 9 bases lay between the germline ends. The CDR3 extends over 13 amino acids. The CDR3 reads CASSFSGSGELFF. CDR3 sequence (DNA): TGTGCCAGCAGTTTCTCAGGGAGCGGGGAGCTGTTTTTT.

This chain uses TRBV5-1 with TRBJ2-7, with TRBD1 as a possible D gene (6 bases). The CDR3 contains 16 residues. CDR1 is SGHRS, CDR2 YFSETQ, per germline. V lost 0 bases, J lost 2 bases, and 15 bases lay in between. The CDR3 here is CASSLEGGRFPYEQYF. DNA of the CDR3: TGCGCCAGCAGCTTGGAAGGGGGACGCTTTCCCTACGAGCAGTACTTC.

V gene TRBV2 combines with J gene TRBJ2-7; D unresolved. CDR3 length: 15 residues. Germline V gives CDR1 SNHLY, CDR2 FYNNEI. Trimming left V 0 bases short and J 2 bases short, with 11 bases between. In DNA, the CDR3 is TGTGCCAGCAGTGAAGCGGGTGCAGCCCCCTACGAGCAGTACTTC. Translation gives CASSEAGAAPYEQYF.

The chain has TRBV24-1 and TRBJ2-1, with D possibly matching TRBD2 (6 bases). This CDR3 has 14 residues. Germline CDR1 is KGHDR and CDR2 is SFDVKD. Trimming left V 3 bases short and J 8 bases short, with 13 bases between. In DNA, the CDR3 is TGTGCCACCAGTGATCCCCGACTAGACGATGAGCAGTTCTTC. Translating it yields CATSDPRLDDEQFF.

A few counts support this clonotype. The chain has TRBV3-1 and TRBJ2-1; a possible D gene is TRBD2 (6 bases). The germline gives CDR1 LGHDT, CDR2 YNNKEL (reference sequence). V was shortened by 10 bases and J by 4 bases, with 17 bases between the two germline ends. This CDR3 region has 14 residues. CDR3 DNA sequence: TGTGCCACCACTTGGGGCGGGGAGTACAATGAGCAGTTCTTC. Translation gives CATTWGGEYNEQFF.

This chain joins TRBV3-1 and TRBJ2-4; D gene unclear. CDR3 length: 12 amino acids. The V end was cut by 4 bases, the J end by 4 bases, with 5 bases between. Per germline, CDR1 LGHDT and CDR2 YNNKEL (reference sequence). The CDR3 here is CASSRVKNIQYF. The DNA for the CDR3 is TGTGCCAGCAGCCGGGTGAAAAACATTCAGTACTTC. Based on the CDR3 plus reference TRBV3-1 and TRBJ2-4, the full variable domain is DTAVSQTPKYLVTQMGNDKSIKCEQNLGHDTMYWYKQDSKKFLKIMFSYNNKELIINETVPNRFSPKSPDKAHLNLHINSLELGDSAVYFCASSRVKNIQYFGAGTRLSVL.

The rearrangement links TRBV12-3 or TRBV12-4 to TRBJ2-2, with D perhaps assigned TRBD1 or TRBD2 (5 bases each). V was cut by 5 bases and J by 5 bases, with 15 bases left in between. The CDR3 has 15 amino acids. The DNA of the CDR3 is TGTGCCAGCAGTACCCGGGACCCGGGGACCGGGGAGCTGTTTTTT. Its translation: CASSTRDPGTGELFF.

The rearrangement uses TRBV5-4 and TRBJ2-2; D unclear. The CDR3 consists of 15 residues. Germline CDR1 reads SGHNT; CDR2 reads YYREEE (reference sequence). Trimming took 5 bases from V and 0 from J, leaving 11 bases between them. CDR3 coding DNA: TGTGCCAGCAGTTACACCGGAACGAACACCGGGGAGCTGTTTTTT. Its protein product is CASSYTGTNTGELFF.

This clonotype was seen a handful of times. This chain joins TRBV18 and TRBJ2-7; D may correspond to TRBD1 or TRBD2 (5 bases each). CDR1 and CDR2 from the germline V gene are KGHSH and LQKENI. This CDR3 contains 11 residues. Trimming took off 3 bases at V and 6 bases at J, with 6 bases between the two ends. Here the CDR3 DNA reads TGTGCCAGCTCACCGGGGGTCGAGCAGTACTTC. This sequence encodes CASSPGVEQYF.

The chain uses TRBV7-2 and TRBJ2-3, with D possibly being TRBD2 (5 bases). Germline loops: CDR1 SGHTA, CDR2 FQGNSA. The CDR3 runs 15 residues. The V and J ends lost 2 bases and 2 bases respectively, with 11 bases between them. The CDR3 DNA reads TGTGCCAGCAGCTTAAGCTCGGGGTACACAGATACGCAGTATTTT. The encoded protein is CASSLSSGYTDTQYF.

This clonotype was counted many times. The rearrangement uses TRBV7-2 and TRBJ2-1; 11 positions agree with TRBD2. V shed 5 bases and J 0 bases; nucleotides not matched to a gene: 6. CDR3 length: 17 amino acids. CDR1 SGHTA and CDR2 FQGNSA come from the germline V gene. The CDR3 loop reads CASSRLAGIRSYNEQFF. CDR3 DNA: TGTGCCAGCAGCCGACTAGCGGGGATACGCTCCTACAATGAGCAGTTCTTC.

The CDR3 region is CASSSIDRGVKNIQYF. The DNA of the CDR3 is TGTGCCAGCAGCTCAATCGACAGGGGAGTCAAAAACATTCAGTACTTC. The chain has TRBV7-6 and TRBJ2-4, with TRBD1 matching 8 bases. CDR3 length: 16 residues. Unmatched junction bases numbered 8, after V lost 4 bases and J lost 3 bases. Germline V gene lookup returns CDR1 SGHVS and CDR2 FNYEAQ.

The genes are TRBV9 and TRBJ2-2, with TRBD2 identical over 7 bases. Looked up from germline, CDR1 is SGDLS and CDR2 is YYNGEE. J was trimmed by 4 bases and V by 4 bases; bases with no gene match: 13. CDR3 size: 17 residues. The chain's CDR3 is CASSPREASGLTGELFF. The CDR3 DNA reads TGTGCCAGCAGCCCGAGGGAAGCTAGCGGCCTCACCGGGGAGCTGTTTTTT.

This chain uses TRBV29-1 with TRBJ2-5, with TRBD2 matching over 8 bases. The CDR3 consists of 14 residues. The ends lost 3 bases at V and 6 bases at J; junction bases unmatched: 9. Looked up from germline, CDR1 is SQVTM and CDR2 is ANQGSEA. CDR3 protein: CSVDEGTRGKTQYF. CDR3 in DNA: TGCAGCGTTGATGAAGGGACTAGGGGAAAGACCCAGTACTTC.

J is TRBJ2-1 and V is TRBV15, with 10 positions matching TRBD1. The trim removed 6 bases at V and 3 bases at J, leaving 5 bases unmatched. Germline lookup yields CDR1 LNHNV and CDR2 YYDKDF (reference sequence). CDR3 length: 15 residues. The CDR3 here is CATSFDRGLYNEQFF. The CDR3 DNA reads as TGTGCCACCAGTTTCGACAGGGGGCTCTACAATGAGCAGTTCTTC.